This TCR beta chain stems from a study of Graves' ophthalmopathy and Graves' hyperthyroidism. V was pared by 1 base and J by 7 bases, with 9 bases between. The CDR3 sequence is 14 residues long. Germline V lookup: CDR1 SGHRS, CDR2 YFSETQ. This clonotype occurred many times. The antigen remains undetermined. Amplifying from RNA transcripts, the study obtained TCR beta CDR3 regions. RT-PCR was first run with HTBI primers, then multiplex PCR in a second round. Each CDR3 protein gets one entry after TCRdb re-called the multiplex PCR reads with MiXCR. The sample shows some 350,000 distinct CDR3 sequences, roughly 15% of them seen only once. Study findings and constraints: In blood, most expanded thyroid clonotypes above 0.001 frequency were also detected.

Additional autoimmune diseases, uncontrolled infections, pregnancy or lactation disqualified patients. Physicians reached a diagnosis by relying on clinical symptoms, serum thyroxine, TRAb, thyroid ultrasound and orbital computed tomography. The PBMCs originated from roughly 10 ml of fresh peripheral blood. This TCR was sampled from an adult woman with stable Graves' hyperthyroidism. The chain joins TRBV5-1 to TRBJ1-6, with D possibly being TRBD1 (5 bases). The material sequenced was peripheral blood. CDR3: CASSLSGTNSPLHF. The CDR3 DNA follows: TGCGCCAGCAGCTTGTCAGGGACCAATTCACCCCTCCACTTT.